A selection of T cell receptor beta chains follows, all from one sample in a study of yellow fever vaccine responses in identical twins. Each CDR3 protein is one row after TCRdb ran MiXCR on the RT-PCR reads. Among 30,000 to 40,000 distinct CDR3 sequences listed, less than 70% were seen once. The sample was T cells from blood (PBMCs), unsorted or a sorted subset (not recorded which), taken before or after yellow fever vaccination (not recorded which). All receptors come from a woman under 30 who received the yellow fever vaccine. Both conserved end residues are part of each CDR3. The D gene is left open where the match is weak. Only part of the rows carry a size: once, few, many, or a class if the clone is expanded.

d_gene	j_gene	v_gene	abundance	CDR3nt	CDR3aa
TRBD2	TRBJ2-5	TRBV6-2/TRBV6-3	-	TGTGCCAGCAGTTACGGGGCTAGCGGGAGTCCAGAGACCCAGTACTTC	CASSYGASGSPETQYF
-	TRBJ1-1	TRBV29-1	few	TGCAGCGTGGACCAGGGTAGGGCTTTCTTT	CSVDQGRAFF
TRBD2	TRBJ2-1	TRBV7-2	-	TGTGCCAGCAGCTTAGTAGGCGGGGGCTCCTACAATGAGCAGTTCTTC	CASSLVGGGSYNEQFF
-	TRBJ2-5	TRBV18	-	TGTGCCAGCTCACCACCGGGTCGTCAAGAGACCCAGTACTTC	CASSPPGRQETQYF
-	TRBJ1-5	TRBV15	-	TGTGCCACCAGCTCAACCGGGGGGGCCGCCCAGCCCCAGCATTTT	CATSSTGGAAQPQHF
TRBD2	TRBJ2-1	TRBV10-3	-	TGTGCCATCAGTGCCCCTAGCGGGAGGGGGAATGAGCAGTTCTTC	CAISAPSGRGNEQFF
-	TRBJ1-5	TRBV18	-	TGTGCCAGCTCACCACGTGTAGGGTTACAGCCCCAGCATTTT	CASSPRVGLQPQHF
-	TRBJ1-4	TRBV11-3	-	TGTGCCAGCAGCAACGGACTACCTAATGAAAAACTGTTTTTT	CASSNGLPNEKLFF
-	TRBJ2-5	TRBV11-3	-	TGTGCCAGCAGCTTAGGGTCTAGCTTGGGGAAAGAGACCCAGTACTTC	CASSLGSSLGKETQYF
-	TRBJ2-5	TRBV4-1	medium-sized	TGCGCCAGCAGCCAAGAAGGCACGGAAGAGACCCAGTACTTC	CASSQEGTEETQYF
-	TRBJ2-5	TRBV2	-	TGTGCCAGCAGTCGAATAAAGAAGGAGACCCAGTACTTC	CASSRIKKETQYF
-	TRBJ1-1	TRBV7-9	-	TGTGCCAGCAGCGTCGTCGGGGACACTGAAGCTTTCTTT	CASSVVGDTEAFF
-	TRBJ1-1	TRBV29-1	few	TGCAGCGTTGTTAAGGTTGTGAACACTGAAGCTTTCTTT	CSVVKVVNTEAFF
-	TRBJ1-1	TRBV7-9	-	TGTGCCAGCAGCTTAGGTGGGCTGAACACTGAAGCTTTCTTT	CASSLGGLNTEAFF
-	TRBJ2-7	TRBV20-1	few	TGCAGTGCTAGTTTGGGGCGCGAGCAGTACTTC	CSASLGREQYF
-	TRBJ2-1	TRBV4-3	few	TGCGCCAGCAGCCAAGATCTTCGTGGATATGAGCAGTTCTTC	CASSQDLRGYEQFF
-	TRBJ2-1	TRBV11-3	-	TGTGCCAGCAGGCCCCTTTCTGCGGGACCAAGGGATGAGCAGTTCTTC	CASRPLSAGPRDEQFF
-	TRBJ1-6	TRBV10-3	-	TGTGCCATCAGTGAGTCGGGACATAATAATTCACCCCTCCACTTT	CAISESGHNNSPLHF
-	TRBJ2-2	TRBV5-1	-	TGCGCCAGCAGCTTGGGCCAGGGATCCGGGGAGCTGTTTTTT	CASSLGQGSGELFF
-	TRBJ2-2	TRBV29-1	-	TGCAGCGTTTGCCAGGTCACCGGGGAGCTGTTTTTT	CSVCQVTGELFF
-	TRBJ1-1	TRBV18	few	TGTGCCAGCTCACCACCGGGGGCCGCGGACACTGAAGCTTTCTTT	CASSPPGAADTEAFF
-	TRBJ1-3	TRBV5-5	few	TGTGCCAGCAGAACGTGGAGCTCTGGAAACACCATATATTTT	CASRTWSSGNTIYF
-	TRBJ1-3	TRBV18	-	TGTGCCAGCTCACCTTCGGACGGCGAGAGGGCTCGCTCTGGAAACACCATATATTTT	CASSPSDGERARSGNTIYF
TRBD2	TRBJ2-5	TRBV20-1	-	TGCAGTGCTAGCTCACTAGCGGGGGGCTCAAAAGAGACCCAGTACTTC	CSASSLAGGSKETQYF
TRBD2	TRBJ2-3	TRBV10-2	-	TGCGCCAGCCAAAGACTAGCAGGCACAGATACGCAGTATTTT	CASQRLAGTDTQYF
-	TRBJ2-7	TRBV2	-	TGTGCCAGCAGTGGCGCACTATCCCGCTCCTACGAGCAGTACTTC	CASSGALSRSYEQYF
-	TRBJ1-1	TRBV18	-	TGTGCCAGCTCACATCAGAAATTGAACACTGAAGCTTTCTTT	CASSHQKLNTEAFF
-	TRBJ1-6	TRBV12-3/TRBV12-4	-	TGTGCCAGCAGTTTAATCGGCAGGGGTAATTCACCCCTCCACTTT	CASSLIGRGNSPLHF
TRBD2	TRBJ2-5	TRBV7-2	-	TGTGCCAGCCTAAAAATAGCGGGGGGAGAGACCCAGTACTTC	CASLKIAGGETQYF
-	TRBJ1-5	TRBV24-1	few	TGTGCCACCAGTGCACAGGCCGACAATCAGCCCCAGCATTTT	CATSAQADNQPQHF
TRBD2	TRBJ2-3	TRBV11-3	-	TGTGCCAGCAGCATCGGACTAGCGGGAGATCAAGATACGCAGTATTTT	CASSIGLAGDQDTQYF
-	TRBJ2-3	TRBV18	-	TGTGCCAGCTCACCAGGGACCGGTCCAGATACGCAGTATTTT	CASSPGTGPDTQYF
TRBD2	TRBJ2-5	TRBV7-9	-	TGTGCCAGCAGCACTAGCGGGGTGGAGTACTTC	CASSTSGVEYF
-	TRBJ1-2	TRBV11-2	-	TGTGCCAGCAGCCCCAACAGGGTTATTGGCTACACCTTC	CASSPNRVIGYTF
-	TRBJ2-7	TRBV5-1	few	TGCGCCAGCAGCTTGGTTCGGGGCCTCTACGAGCAGTACTTC	CASSLVRGLYEQYF
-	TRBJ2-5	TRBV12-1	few	TGTGCCAGCAGACGCGGGGGACAAGAGACCCAGTACTTC	CASRRGGQETQYF
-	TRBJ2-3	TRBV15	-	TGTGCCACCAGCAGCAACTGGGACACAGATACGCAGTATTTT	CATSSNWDTDTQYF
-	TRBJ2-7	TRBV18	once	TGTGCCAGCTCACCTCCGGGGCGGGACTCCTACGAGCAGTACTTC	CASSPPGRDSYEQYF
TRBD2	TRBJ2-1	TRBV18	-	TGTGCCAGCTCATCCAGCCACGTAGCGGGGGCCTGGAATGAGCAGTTCTTC	CASSSSHVAGAWNEQFF
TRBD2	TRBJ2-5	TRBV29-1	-	TGCAGCGTTAGCACTAGCGGGGGAGAGACCCAGTACTTC	CSVSTSGGETQYF
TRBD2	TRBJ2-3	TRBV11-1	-	TGTGCCAGCAGCTTAGCACGGGGGGGCGTCACAGATACGCAGTATTTT	CASSLARGGVTDTQYF
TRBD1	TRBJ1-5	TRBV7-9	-	TGTGCCAGCAGCTCCGGGACAGGGGACAATCAGCCCCAGCATTTT	CASSSGTGDNQPQHF
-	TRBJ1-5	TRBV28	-	TGTGCCAGCAGTTTACCAGGGGAGTATCAGCCCCAGCATTTT	CASSLPGEYQPQHF
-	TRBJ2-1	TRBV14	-	TGTGCCAGCAGCCAAGTTTTCGATGAGCAGTTCTTC	CASSQVFDEQFF
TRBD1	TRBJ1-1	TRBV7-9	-	TGTGCCAGCAGTCGTCGACAGGGGGCGAGGACTGAAGCTTTCTTT	CASSRRQGARTEAFF
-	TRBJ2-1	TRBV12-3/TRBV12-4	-	TGTGCCAGCAGTTTAGGGGTCCGCAGGGCGAGCTCCTACAATGAGCAGTTCTTC	CASSLGVRRASSYNEQFF
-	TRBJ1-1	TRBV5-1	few	TGCGCCAGCAGCCCGGGACACGACACTGAAGCTTTCTTT	CASSPGHDTEAFF
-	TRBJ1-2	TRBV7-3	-	TGTGCCAGCAGCTTAATAAGTGAAGCTAACTATGGCTACACCTTC	CASSLISEANYGYTF
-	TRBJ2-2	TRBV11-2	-	TGTGCCAGCAGCGCCAGCAGGGGTAACACCGGGGAGCTGTTTTTT	CASSASRGNTGELFF
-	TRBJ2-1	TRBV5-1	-	TGCGCCAGCGCAGGGGATTACAATGAGCAGTTCTTC	CASAGDYNEQFF
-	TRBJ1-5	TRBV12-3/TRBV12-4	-	TGTGCCAGCACCCCCGGGGTGGGATTAAGCAATCAGCCCCAGCATTTT	CASTPGVGLSNQPQHF
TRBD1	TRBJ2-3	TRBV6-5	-	TGTGCCAGCAGTTACGGGGGGACAGGGGCAGATACGCAGTATTTT	CASSYGGTGADTQYF
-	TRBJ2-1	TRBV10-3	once	TGTGCCATCAGTGAGTCGACCGACCTCAATGAGCAGTTCTTC	CAISESTDLNEQFF
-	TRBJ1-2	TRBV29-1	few	TGCAGCGTCTGGTTGGACTATGGCTACACCTTC	CSVWLDYGYTF
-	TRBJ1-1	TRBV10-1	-	TGCGCCAGCAGGAAAAACATGAACACTGAAGCTTTCTTT	CASRKNMNTEAFF